The rows below give T cell receptor beta chains drawn from one sample of a study of PD-L1 blockade in urothelial cancer. Libraries were prepared by immunoSEQ multiplex PCR; TCRdb keeps only in-frame clonotypes and omits some of them. Of under 30,000 clones in the sample, 87% are singletons; the top ten hold roughly 3.1%. Sample: PBMCs, taken around atezolizumab (anti-PD-L1) treatment. These receptors all stem from a man aged 45-65 years with urothelial cancer. Both conserved end residues are part of each CDR3. Size tells how often a clone was seen (once, few, many) or the class of an expanded clone, and some rows leave it out.

CDR3 protein	V gene	clone size	J gene
CASSPGGRSNTEAFF	TRBV5-4	-	TRBJ1-1
CASSNEWWHEQYF	TRBV6-1	-	TRBJ2-7
CSVLSHSGANVLTF	TRBV29-1	-	TRBJ2-6
CASRVEGGGFYEQYF	TRBV6-1	-	TRBJ2-7
CASSTGQIYEQYF	TRBV19	-	TRBJ2-7
CASSPYRTPSNQPQHF	TRBV27	once	TRBJ1-5
CASRGQIGNEQFF	TRBV6-5	-	TRBJ2-1
CASSQDRGSGGWDEQYF	TRBV4-1	-	TRBJ2-7
CASSIQGQAVSSYEQYF	TRBV19	-	TRBJ2-7
CASSLGDSEGHRAFF	TRBV5-1	-	TRBJ1-1
CASSFTVGGPREDTEAFF	TRBV5-1	once	TRBJ1-1
CASSNVAGGVGHRETQYF	TRBV19	-	TRBJ2-5
CASSLPGLAGREQFF	TRBV11-2	-	TRBJ2-1
CASSMDRNQPQHF	TRBV6-5	once	TRBJ1-5
CASSPRQVYQPQHF	TRBV27	few	TRBJ1-5
CASSPRGGGAHNEQFF	TRBV27	-	TRBJ2-1
CATDRAELFF	TRBV5-8	once	TRBJ2-2
CASSLSRGNYNEQFF	TRBV27	-	TRBJ2-1
CASSATSGPTGEQYF	TRBV13	-	TRBJ2-7
CASKTNWRGEDTDTQYF	TRBV10-2	-	TRBJ2-3
CASSDGASGYNEQFF	TRBV6-4	-	TRBJ2-1
CAWSPYFLDSNQPQHF	TRBV30	-	TRBJ1-5
CASSLGALPGLAGDNEQFF	TRBV11-2	-	TRBJ2-1
CASSLSPGEKETQYF	TRBV5-1	few	TRBJ2-5
CASSYAGIPYEQYF	TRBV6-5	-	TRBJ2-7
CASSSITGAQDNQPQHF	TRBV27	-	TRBJ1-5
CASSLGLAENIQYF	TRBV5-1	-	TRBJ2-4
CASRTSTDTQYF	TRBV28	-	TRBJ2-3
CASSTRDRGHEKLFF	TRBV9	-	TRBJ1-4
CATSSGTSGRVRSYEQYF	TRBV15	once	TRBJ2-7
CASSERGRVTEAFF	TRBV7-9	-	TRBJ1-1
CASSLGQEHEQFF	TRBV11-1	-	TRBJ2-1
CASSYPKAGVNEQFF	TRBV6-5	-	TRBJ2-1
CASSYRQGANEKLFF	TRBV6-6	-	TRBJ1-4
CASSILGGGTDTQYF	TRBV19	once	TRBJ2-3
CASSPGLYNEQFF	TRBV5-6	-	TRBJ2-1
CATTGDPRQPQHF	TRBV19	-	TRBJ1-5
CASSQGPDSGKETQYF	TRBV7-9	-	TRBJ2-5
CASSSYRGETYEQYF	TRBV27	-	TRBJ2-7
CASSLAFGAEQFF	TRBV7-8	-	TRBJ2-1
CASSRPGLAADTQYF	TRBV7-9	-	TRBJ2-3
CASGVGTNQPQHF	TRBV12-5	-	TRBJ1-5
CASSELKGKGEQFF	TRBV10-2	-	TRBJ2-1
CASSESQGRTGELFF	TRBV10-1	once	TRBJ2-2
CASSSARMAGGLISYEQYF	TRBV27	few	TRBJ2-7
CAISARQYDEQYF	TRBV10-3	-	TRBJ2-7
CASSSREDTQYF	TRBV28	-	TRBJ2-3
CASSFYQSPTQAFF	TRBV27	-	TRBJ1-1
CASSVPGEEQFF	TRBV5-4	-	TRBJ2-1
CASSPPGTGRGYEQYF	TRBV5-1	-	TRBJ2-7
CASNRDRGRDGYTF	TRBV19	-	TRBJ1-2
CASSDAGLVYNEQFF	TRBV10-2	-	TRBJ2-1
CASSTPTGKVQETQYF	TRBV7-9	once	TRBJ2-5
CASSGDTNTGELFF	TRBV5-1	-	TRBJ2-2
CASSQMRVGAEAFF	TRBV14	few	TRBJ1-1
CASSRASGGPYEQYF	TRBV7-6	-	TRBJ2-7